This T cell receptor (beta chain) was captured in a study of CD8 T cells in ankylosing spondylitis. Study observations and caveats: In ankylosing spondylitis patients, matched synovial fluid reportedly showed significant enrichment of disease-linked clones.

Using its own MiXCR run on the 5' RACE reads, TCRdb lists one record per CDR3 protein. The sample includes 200,000 or so distinct CDR3 sequences, 15% to 20% of them seen just once. Trimming shortened V by 3 bases and J by 2 bases, and 9 bases separated the two germline ends. Germline CDR1 DFQATT, CDR2 SNEGSKA (reference sequence). The CDR3 sequence is 13 residues long. This clonotype was counted ten times or more. Its antigen remains unknown. V gene TRBV20-1 combines with J gene TRBJ2-3; D call uncertain. The specimen was blood, either unsorted or a sorted T cell fraction (not recorded which). This TCR derives from a male donor under 35 with ankylosing spondylitis or in good health (not recorded which). CDR3 coding DNA: TGCAGTGCTAGGCGGTTAGTCACAGATACGCAGTATTTT. Translating it yields CSARRLVTDTQYF.